Presented here are 20 T cell receptor beta chains from one specimen sequenced in a study of T cells after yellow fever vaccination. TCRdb re-called the 5' RACE reads with MiXCR, one entry per CDR3 protein. This table has fewer than 650,000 distinct CDR3 sequences, 21% appearing once. This specimen consisted of PBMCs, obtained 20 to 25 days after the first yellow fever vaccination. The receptors shown here come from a man in his late teens or twenties who received the YFV17D yellow fever vaccine.

This rearrangement joins TRBV24-1 to TRBJ2-3, with TRBD1 as a possible D gene (6 bases). Germline V gives CDR1 KGHDR, CDR2 SFDVKD. The CDR3 spans 13 residues. V lost 3 bases and J lost 10, with 13 bases in between. The CDR3, as DNA: TGTGCCACCAGTGATGTCAACAGGGAATCGCAGTATTTT. It yields the protein CATSDVNRESQYF.

There are a few counts of this clonotype. V gene TRBV4-1 combines with J gene TRBJ1-2; 9 bases are shared with TRBD1. Germline V CDR1 and CDR2: MGHRA, YSYEKL. The CDR3 extends over 16 amino acids. J lost 5 bases, V lost 3 bases, and 10 bases had no gene match. The CDR3 loop reads CASSQPYSTGGYGYTF. DNA for the CDR3: TGCGCCAGCAGCCAGCCCTACTCGACAGGGGGATATGGCTACACCTTC.

The rearrangement uses TRBV12-3 or TRBV12-4 and TRBJ1-5; 8 nucleotides agree with TRBD1. This CDR3 spans 19 amino acids. Losses at the gene ends were 6 bases for V and 2 bases for J; bases not matched to a gene: 18. This CDR3 is CASSSRTGRVFFGNQPQHF. In nucleotides, the CDR3 is TGTGCCAGCAGCTCTCGGACAGGGCGCGTCTTCTTTGGCAATCAGCCCCAGCATTTT.

This clonotype has more than one count but fewer than ten. V usage is TRBV6-5 and J usage is TRBJ2-2, with D uncertain. The CDR3 runs 12 residues. V shed 8 bases and J shed 7 bases, with 11 bases lying between them. Looked up from germline, CDR1 is MNHEY and CDR2 is SVGAGI. CDR3 in amino acids: CASRSHLGELFF. The CDR3 DNA follows: TGTGCCAGCCGAAGTCACCTCGGGGAGCTGTTTTTT.

The chain links TRBV7-2 to TRBJ2-7; 7 bases map to TRBD1. This CDR3 has 14 amino acids. The trim removed 5 bases at V and 2 bases at J, leaving 6 bases unmatched. From germline, CDR1 is SGHTA and CDR2 FQGNSA. CDR3 in DNA: TGTGCCAGCAGCATCTACAGGGGACCCTACGAGCAGTACGTC. Protein sequence: CASSIYRGPYEQYV.

The chain combines TRBV7-9 with TRBJ2-6; D call uncertain. The V gene lost 6 bases and the J gene lost 3 bases, with 12 bases spanning the gap. Germline V gives CDR1 SEHNR, CDR2 FQNEAQ (reference sequence). The CDR3 covers 15 residues. CDR3 region: CASRSKGGGANVLTF. The CDR3 bases are TGTGCCAGCAGGTCAAAAGGCGGTGGGGCCAACGTCCTGACTTTC.

The CDR3: CSAREGTGDYGYTF. The CDR3 nucleotides read TGCAGTGCTAGAGAGGGGACAGGGGACTATGGCTACACCTTC. This sequence joins TRBV20-1 and TRBJ1-2; 10 bases fit TRBD1. Germline-derived CDR1 and CDR2 are DFQATT and SNEGSKA (reference sequence). The trim removed 0 bases at V and 3 bases at J, leaving 1 base unmatched. This CDR3 region has 14 residues.

This rearrangement joins TRBV5-4 to TRBJ2-3, with unresolved D. The germline V gene encodes CDR1 SGHNT and CDR2 YYREEE (reference sequence). The CDR3 sequence is 12 residues long. Trimming cost V 2 bases and J 6 bases, with 7 bases left between them. The CDR3: CASSFWKDTQYF. CDR3 DNA sequence: TGTGCCAGCAGCTTCTGGAAGGATACGCAGTATTTT. The full variable domain, rest sourced from reference TRBV5-4 and TRBJ2-3, is ETGVTQSPTHLIKTRGQQVTLRCSSQSGHNTVSWYQQALGQGPQFIFQYYREEENGRGNFPPRFSGLQFPNYSSELNVNALELDDSALYLCASSFWKDTQYFGPGTRLTVL.

V and J are TRBV9 and TRBJ1-6; D not certain. The ends were cut back, 0 bases at V and 11 bases at J, with 9 bases in the middle. Germline V gives CDR1 SGDLS, CDR2 YYNGEE. There are 13 residues in the CDR3. The CDR3: CASSVDQVPPLHF. DNA of the CDR3: TGTGCCAGCAGCGTAGATCAGGTGCCACCCCTCCACTTT.

This clonotype was recorded a few times. The chain has TRBV5-1 and TRBJ1-2; D remains ambiguous. Germline V CDR1 and CDR2: SGHRS, YFSETQ. Trimming removed 3 bases from V and 4 bases from J, with 13 bases in between. This CDR3 has 14 amino acids. CDR3 in amino acids: CASSSSPGGYGYTF. The CDR3 coding sequence is TGCGCCAGCAGCTCTTCGCCCGGAGGCTATGGCTACACCTTC.

This chain uses TRBV30 with TRBJ2-3; 7 bases align to TRBD2. V lost 5 bases to trimming and J lost 3 bases; unmatched junction nucleotides: 8. The CDR3 has 14 amino acids. CDR1 and CDR2 from the germline V gene are GTSNPN and SVGIG (reference sequence). The CDR3 nucleotides read TGTGCCTGGCTTAGGGACTACCTTACAGATACGCAGTATTTT. It translates to CAWLRDYLTDTQYF.

This clonotype was seen more than once but under ten times. The chain uses TRBV29-1 and TRBJ1-2; 8 nucleotides match TRBD1. V dropped 3 bases and J dropped 3; count of bases not matched to a gene: 3. Germline CDR1 and CDR2: SQVTM and ANQGSEA. The CDR3 is 13 residues long. The CDR3 loop reads CSVDDRGDYGYTF. The CDR3 coding sequence is TGCAGCGTTGATGACAGGGGCGACTATGGCTACACCTTC.

This clonotype was seen more than once but under ten times. This chain links TRBV27 with TRBJ1-5; tentative D call: TRBD1 (5 bases). The CDR3 totals 15 residues. From germline, CDR1 is MNHEY and CDR2 SMNVEV (reference sequence). V was shortened by 5 bases and J by 2 bases, with 13 bases between the two germline ends. The CDR3 is CASSPRVGGNQPQHF. As DNA, the CDR3 is TGTGCCAGCAGTCCCAGGGTAGGTGGCAATCAGCCCCAGCATTTT.

This clonotype was counted between two and nine times. The V call is TRBV7-3, the J call TRBJ1-6, with TRBD1 identical over 7 bases. Trimming at V came to 6 bases and at J to 7 bases, leaving 6 bases not matched to a gene. The CDR3 extends over 14 amino acids. CDR1 and CDR2 from the germline V gene are SGHTA and FQGTGA. The CDR3 DNA reads TGTGCCAGCAGATCCGGGACAGAAAATTCACCCCTCCACTTT. This encodes CASRSGTENSPLHF.

In its sample, this clonotype was seen a few times. This chain connects TRBV20-1 to TRBJ2-7; maybe TRBD2 (6 bases). V lost 3 bases and J 3 bases, leaving 15 bases between the germline ends. CDR3 length equals 14 residues. The germline V gene encodes CDR1 DFQATT and CDR2 SNEGSKA (reference sequence). CDR3 DNA sequence: TGCAGTGCTAGTCGTCGGGCGGGGAACTACGAGCAGTACGTC. Translation gives CSASRRAGNYEQYV.

The V gene is TRBV4-2, the J gene TRBJ2-7; TRBD1 aligns across 7 bases. From germline, CDR1 is LGHNA and CDR2 YNFKEQ. CDR3 length equals 14 residues. Trimming took 1 base from V and 4 from J; bases not matched to a gene: 4. The CDR3 region has the DNA TGTGCCAGCAGCCAAGGAATGACAGGGTACGAGCAGTACGTC. Translation: CASSQGMTGYEQYV.

This sequence joins TRBV7-7 and TRBJ2-5, with 11 bases that match TRBD2. Germline V lookup: CDR1 SSHAT, CDR2 FNYEAQ (reference sequence). This CDR3 spans 14 amino acids. V was pared by 5 bases and J by 3 bases, with 2 bases of the junction left unmatched. The CDR3 here is CASSMGLAEETQYF. The CDR3 bases are TGTGCCAGCAGCATGGGACTAGCGGAAGAGACCCAGTACTTC.

The sample holds many counts of this clonotype. The rearrangement uses TRBV12-3 or TRBV12-4 and TRBJ2-3, with TRBD2 identical over 10 bases. J gave up 1 base and V 3 bases, and 7 bases lay outside the gene matches. This CDR3 has 17 amino acids. This CDR3 reads CASSFSGLAGGTDTQYF. The DNA for the CDR3 is TGTGCCAGCAGTTTCTCTGGGCTAGCGGGGGGCACAGATACGCAGTATTTT.

The chain is built from TRBV11-3 and TRBJ2-3; a possible D gene is TRBD1 (6 bases). The CDR3 is 13 residues long. Germline CDR1 SGHNT, CDR2 YENEEA. The V and J ends lost 5 bases and 5 bases respectively, with 11 bases between them. The CDR3 spells CASSSRGGDTQYF. The CDR3 nucleotides read TGTGCCAGCAGCAGCAGGGGTGGAGATACGCAGTATTTT.

The chain links TRBV2 to TRBJ2-2; D unresolved. The V gene lost 2 bases and the J gene lost 6 bases, with 13 bases spanning the gap. The CDR3 is made up of 15 amino acids. Germline V gene lookup returns CDR1 SNHLY and CDR2 FYNNEI. The CDR3 bases are TGTGCCAGCAGTGAAAGCCAGGATTTTGCCGGGGAGCTGTTTTTT. This encodes CASSESQDFAGELFF.